The T cell receptor beta chain under discussion was sequenced for a study of cytomegalovirus exposure and HLA in healthy donors. Study conclusions and caveats: The tendency of first-cohort TCR clusters to co-occur in the approximately 110 validation repertoires was identified by a subsequent analysis. TCR beta chains numbering 150 to 200 were designated cytomegalovirus-associated.

Comment on this clone: Its antigen is not identified.

Libraries were prepared by immunoSEQ multiplex PCR; TCRdb keeps only in-frame clonotypes and omits some of them. The data show 200,000 to 300,000 clones, 87% seen once. The CDR3 runs to 19 residues. In germline, CDR1 is SNHLY, CDR2 FYNNEI. With V trimmed by 1 base and J by 7 bases, 16 bases remained unmatched. The sequenced sample was PBMCs. The chain recombines TRBV2 with TRBJ2-1, with 10 bases aligning to TRBD2. The TCR sequence derives from a man younger than 35 in good health and CMV-seronegative. Here the CDR3 reads CASSEVFPPSAGGRNEQFF. In DNA, the CDR3 is TGTGCCAGCAGTGAAGTTTTCCCCCCATCAGCGGGGGGGCGGAATGAGCAGTTCTTC. Based on the CDR3 plus reference TRBV2 and TRBJ2-1, the full variable domain is EPEVTQTPSHQVTQMGQEVILRCVPISNHLYFYWYRQILGQKVEFLVSFYNNEISEKSEIFDDQFSVERPDGSNFTLKIRSTKLEDSAMYFCASSEVFPPSAGGRNEQFFGPGTRLTVL.